The subject of this entry is one T cell receptor (beta chain). In the original workflow: Quantification of nucleated cells was approximated via reference gene primer amplification. Here immunoSEQ multiplex PCR was the method, and the copy in TCRdb shows in-frame clones only, minus some. The V and J calls and clone size come from that table; D and trimming were worked out from the DNA. The repertoire includes 100,000 to 120,000 clones, around 74% of them detected once, and approximately 8% sits in the top ten. These data belong to a study of blood T cell repertoires in COVID-19. Turning to the study itself: Nucleic acid was either cDNA or gDNA, and it came from T cells, B-cell-depleted T cells, or PBMCs.

Looked up from germline, CDR1 is KGHDR and CDR2 is SFDVKD. V trimming: 0 bases; J trimming: 5 bases; junction bases outside the gene matches: 11. This CDR3 is 20 amino acids long. The TCR comes from a woman aged 55 to 70 with acute or convalescent COVID-19. This chain joins TRBV24-1 and TRBJ2-5; 16 nucleotides line up with TRBD2. The sequenced sample consisted of peripheral blood. The CDR3 is CATSDLGPGLAGGPGETQYF. Written as DNA, the CDR3 is TGTGCCACCAGTGATTTGGGACCGGGACTAGCGGGGGGGCCTGGCGAGACCCAGTACTTC.